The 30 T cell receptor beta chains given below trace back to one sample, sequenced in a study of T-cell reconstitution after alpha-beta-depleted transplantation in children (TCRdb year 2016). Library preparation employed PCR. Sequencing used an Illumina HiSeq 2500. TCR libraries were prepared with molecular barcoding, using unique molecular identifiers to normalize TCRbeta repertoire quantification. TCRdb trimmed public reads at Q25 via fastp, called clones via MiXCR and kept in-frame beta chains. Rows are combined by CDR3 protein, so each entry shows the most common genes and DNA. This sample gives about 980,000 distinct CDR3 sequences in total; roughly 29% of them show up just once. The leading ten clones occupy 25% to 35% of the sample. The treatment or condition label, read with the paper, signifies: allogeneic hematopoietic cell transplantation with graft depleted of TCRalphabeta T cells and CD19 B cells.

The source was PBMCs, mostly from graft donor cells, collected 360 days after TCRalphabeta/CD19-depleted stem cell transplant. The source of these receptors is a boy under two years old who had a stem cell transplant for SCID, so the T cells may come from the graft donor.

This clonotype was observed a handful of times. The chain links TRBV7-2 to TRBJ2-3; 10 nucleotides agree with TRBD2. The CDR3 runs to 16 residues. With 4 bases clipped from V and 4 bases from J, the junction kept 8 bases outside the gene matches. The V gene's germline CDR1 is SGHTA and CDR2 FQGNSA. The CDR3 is CASSSYSGGTADTQYF. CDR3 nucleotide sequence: TGTGCCAGCAGCTCATATAGCGGGGGGACCGCAGATACGCAGTATTTT.

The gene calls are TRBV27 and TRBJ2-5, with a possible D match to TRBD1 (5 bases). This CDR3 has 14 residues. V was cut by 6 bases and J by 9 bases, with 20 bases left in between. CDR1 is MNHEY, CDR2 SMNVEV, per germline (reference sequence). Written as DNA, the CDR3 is TGTGCCAGCAGCTCCGCTAGGGGCCGGGTGGCCCAGTACTTC. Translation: CASSSARGRVAQYF.

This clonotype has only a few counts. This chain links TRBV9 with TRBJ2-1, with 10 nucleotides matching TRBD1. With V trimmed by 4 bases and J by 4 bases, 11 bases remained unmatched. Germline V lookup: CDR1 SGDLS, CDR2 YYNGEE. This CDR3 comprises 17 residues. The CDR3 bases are TGTGCCAGCAGCACTGCGTCCTGGACAGGGGGGTACAATGAGCAGTTCTTC. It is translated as CASSTASWTGGYNEQFF.

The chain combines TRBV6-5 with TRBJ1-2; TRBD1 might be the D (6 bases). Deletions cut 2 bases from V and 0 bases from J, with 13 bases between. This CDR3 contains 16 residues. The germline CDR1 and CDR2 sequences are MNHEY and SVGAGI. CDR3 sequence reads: CASSYGYREANYGYTF. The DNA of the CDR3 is TGTGCCAGCAGTTACGGTTACAGGGAGGCTAACTATGGCTACACCTTC.

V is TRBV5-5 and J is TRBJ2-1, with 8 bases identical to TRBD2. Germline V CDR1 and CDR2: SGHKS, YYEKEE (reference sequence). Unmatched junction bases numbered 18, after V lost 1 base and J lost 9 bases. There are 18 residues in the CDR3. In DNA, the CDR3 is TGTGCCAGCAGCTTGAGGCCTACCCAAGGGGGGGCGGGGGGTGAGCAGTTCTTC. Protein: CASSLRPTQGGAGGEQFF.

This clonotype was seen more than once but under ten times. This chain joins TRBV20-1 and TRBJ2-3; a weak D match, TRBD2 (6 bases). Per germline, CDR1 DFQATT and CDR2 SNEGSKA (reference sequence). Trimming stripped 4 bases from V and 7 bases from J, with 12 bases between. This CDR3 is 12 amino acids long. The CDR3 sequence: CSATLATYTQYF. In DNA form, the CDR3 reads TGCAGTGCTACCCTAGCGACCTATACGCAGTATTTT.

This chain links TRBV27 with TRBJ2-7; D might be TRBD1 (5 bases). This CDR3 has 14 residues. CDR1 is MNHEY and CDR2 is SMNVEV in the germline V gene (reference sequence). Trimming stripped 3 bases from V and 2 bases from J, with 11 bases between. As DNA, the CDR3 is TGTGCCAGCAGTTTTCAGGGCAAGGCCTACGAGCAGTACTTC. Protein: CASSFQGKAYEQYF.

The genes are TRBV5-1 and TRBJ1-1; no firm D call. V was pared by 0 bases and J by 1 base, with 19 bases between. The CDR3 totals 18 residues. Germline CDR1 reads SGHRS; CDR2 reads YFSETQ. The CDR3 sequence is CASSLDPRAIDRNTEAFF. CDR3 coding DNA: TGCGCCAGCAGCTTGGACCCCCGTGCCATAGATAGGAACACTGAAGCTTTCTTT.

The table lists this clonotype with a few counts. DNA of the CDR3: TGTGCCAGCAGTTACTCTGGCGGGGGGGGCAATGAGCAGTTCTTC. This gives the protein CASSYSGGGGNEQFF. This chain uses TRBV6-5 with TRBJ2-1; 9 bases are a match to TRBD2. This CDR3 has 15 amino acids. Losses at the gene ends were 0 bases for V and 6 bases for J; bases not matched to a gene: 3. From germline, CDR1 is MNHEY and CDR2 SVGAGI.

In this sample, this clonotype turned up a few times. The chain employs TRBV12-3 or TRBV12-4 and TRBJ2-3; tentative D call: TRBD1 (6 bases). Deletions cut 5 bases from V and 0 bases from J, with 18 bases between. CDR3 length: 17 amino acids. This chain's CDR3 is CASSGVSGHWSTDTQYF. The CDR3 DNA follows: TGTGCCAGCAGTGGAGTATCGGGACACTGGAGCACAGATACGCAGTATTTT.

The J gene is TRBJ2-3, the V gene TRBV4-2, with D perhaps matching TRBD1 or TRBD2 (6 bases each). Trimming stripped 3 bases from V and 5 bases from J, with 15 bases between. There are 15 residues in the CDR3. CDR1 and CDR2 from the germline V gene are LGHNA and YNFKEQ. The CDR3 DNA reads TGTGCCAGCAGCCAGGAGGGACAAAGGGAAGATACGCAGTATTTT. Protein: CASSQEGQREDTQYF.

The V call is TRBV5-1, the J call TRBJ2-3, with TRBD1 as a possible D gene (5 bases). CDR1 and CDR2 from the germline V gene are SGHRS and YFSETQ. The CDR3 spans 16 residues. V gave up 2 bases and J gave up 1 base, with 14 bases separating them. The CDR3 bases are TGCGCCAGCAGCTTAGGGGTCCGAGAGGGCACAGATACGCAGTATTTT. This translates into CASSLGVREGTDTQYF. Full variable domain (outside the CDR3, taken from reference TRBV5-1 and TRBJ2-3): KAGVTQTPRYLIKTRGQQVTLSCSPISGHRSVSWYQQTPGQGLQFLFEYFSETQRNKGNFPGRFSGRQFSNSRSEMNVSTLELGDSALYLCASSLGVREGTDTQYFGPGTRLTVL.

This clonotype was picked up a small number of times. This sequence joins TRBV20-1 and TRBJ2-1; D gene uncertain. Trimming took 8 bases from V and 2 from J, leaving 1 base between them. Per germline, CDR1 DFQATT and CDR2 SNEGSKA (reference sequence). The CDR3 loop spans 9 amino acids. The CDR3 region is CSPYNEQFF. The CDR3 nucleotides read TGCAGTCCCTACAATGAGCAGTTCTTC.

CDR3 in amino acids: CASSLPFTTLDTQYF. Here the CDR3 DNA reads TGTGCCAGCAGCTTGCCCTTTACGACTTTAGATACGCAGTATTTT. The gene calls are TRBV5-5 and TRBJ2-3; D is ambiguous. Germline V gene data show CDR1 as SGHKS and CDR2 as YYEKEE (reference sequence). The CDR3 runs 15 residues. V was pared by 1 base and J by 5 bases, with 14 bases between.

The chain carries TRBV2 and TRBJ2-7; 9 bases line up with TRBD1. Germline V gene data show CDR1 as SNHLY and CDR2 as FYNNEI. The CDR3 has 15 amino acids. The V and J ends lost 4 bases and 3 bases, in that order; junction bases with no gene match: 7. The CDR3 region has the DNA TGTGCCAGCAGTGGAACAGGGGGCGAAAACTACGAGCAGTACTTC. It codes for CASSGTGGENYEQYF.

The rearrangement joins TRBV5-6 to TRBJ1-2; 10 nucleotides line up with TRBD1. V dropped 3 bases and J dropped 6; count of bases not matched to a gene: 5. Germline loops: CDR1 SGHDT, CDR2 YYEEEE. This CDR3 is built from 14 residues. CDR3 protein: CASSSDRGLNGYTF. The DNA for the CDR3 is TGTGCCAGCAGCTCCGACAGGGGGCTCAATGGCTACACCTTC.

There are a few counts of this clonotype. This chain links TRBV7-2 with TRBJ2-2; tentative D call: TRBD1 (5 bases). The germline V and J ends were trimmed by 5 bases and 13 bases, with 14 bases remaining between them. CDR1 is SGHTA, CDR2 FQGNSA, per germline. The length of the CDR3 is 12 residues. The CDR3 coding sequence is TGTGCCAGCAGCCTAAGCAGGGTCCGGCTGTTTTTT. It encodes CASSLSRVRLFF.

CDR3 sequence: CASSFLLAGGSNEQFF. DNA for the CDR3: TGTGCCAGCAGCTTTCTACTAGCGGGGGGGTCTAATGAGCAGTTCTTC. The chain recombines TRBV7-9 with TRBJ2-1; 13 bases line up with TRBD2. Germline trimming cut 3 bases from V and 7 bases from J; bases unmatched to any gene: 6. The CDR3 contains 16 residues. Germline CDR1 and CDR2: SEHNR and FQNEAQ (reference sequence).

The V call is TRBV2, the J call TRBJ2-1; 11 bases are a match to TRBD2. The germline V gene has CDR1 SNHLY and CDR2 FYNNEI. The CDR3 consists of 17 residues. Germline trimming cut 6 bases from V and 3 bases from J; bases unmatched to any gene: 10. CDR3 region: CASSEPRLAGYYNEQFF. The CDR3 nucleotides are TGTGCCAGCAGCGAACCTAGACTAGCGGGGTACTACAATGAGCAGTTCTTC.

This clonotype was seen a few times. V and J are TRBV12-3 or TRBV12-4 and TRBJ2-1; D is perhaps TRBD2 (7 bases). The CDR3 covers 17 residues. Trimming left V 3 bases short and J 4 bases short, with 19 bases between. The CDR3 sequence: CASSFRGGVSWYNEQFF. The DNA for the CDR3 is TGTGCCAGCAGTTTTAGGGGGGGGGTTTCTTGGTACAATGAGCAGTTCTTC.

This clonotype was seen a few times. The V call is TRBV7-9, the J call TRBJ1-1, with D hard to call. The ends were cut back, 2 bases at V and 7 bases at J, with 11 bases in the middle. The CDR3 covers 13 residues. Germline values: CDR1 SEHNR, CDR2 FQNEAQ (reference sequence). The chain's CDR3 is CASSLFSGHEAFF. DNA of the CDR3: TGTGCCAGCAGCTTATTTTCGGGCCATGAAGCTTTCTTT.

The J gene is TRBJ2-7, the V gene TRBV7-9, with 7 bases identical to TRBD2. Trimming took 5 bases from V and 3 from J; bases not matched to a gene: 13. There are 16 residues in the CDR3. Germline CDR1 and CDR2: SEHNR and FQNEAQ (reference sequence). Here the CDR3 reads CASSLGRGTPFYEQYF. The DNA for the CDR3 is TGTGCCAGCAGCCTGGGGCGGGGGACCCCATTCTACGAGCAGTACTTC. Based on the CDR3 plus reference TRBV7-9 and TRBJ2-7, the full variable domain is DTGVSQNPRHKITKRGQNVTFRCDPISEHNRLYWYRQTLGQGPEFLTYFQNEAQLEKSRLLSDRFSAERPKGSFSTLEIQRTEQGDSAMYLCASSLGRGTPFYEQYFGPGTRLTVT.

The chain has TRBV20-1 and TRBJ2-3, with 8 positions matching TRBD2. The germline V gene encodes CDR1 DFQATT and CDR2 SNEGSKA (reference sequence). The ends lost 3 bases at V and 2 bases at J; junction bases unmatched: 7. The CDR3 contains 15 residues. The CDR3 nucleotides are TGCAGTGCTAGTCCCGGGGGGGCCTACACAGATACGCAGTATTTT. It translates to CSASPGGAYTDTQYF.

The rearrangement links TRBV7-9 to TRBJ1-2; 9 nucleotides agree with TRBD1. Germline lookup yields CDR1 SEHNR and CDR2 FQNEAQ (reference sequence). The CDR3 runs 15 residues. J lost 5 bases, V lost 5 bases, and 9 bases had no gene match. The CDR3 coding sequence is TGTGCCAGCAGCCGCCCGGGACAGGGATTGTATGGCTACACCTTC. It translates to CASSRPGQGLYGYTF.

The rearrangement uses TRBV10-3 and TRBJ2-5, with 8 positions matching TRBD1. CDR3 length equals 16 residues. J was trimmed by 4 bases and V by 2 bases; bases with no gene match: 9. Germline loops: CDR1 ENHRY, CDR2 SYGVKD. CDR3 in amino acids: CAISEGIAGGPETQYF. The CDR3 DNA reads TGTGCCATCAGTGAGGGGATCGCAGGGGGCCCAGAGACCCAGTACTTC.

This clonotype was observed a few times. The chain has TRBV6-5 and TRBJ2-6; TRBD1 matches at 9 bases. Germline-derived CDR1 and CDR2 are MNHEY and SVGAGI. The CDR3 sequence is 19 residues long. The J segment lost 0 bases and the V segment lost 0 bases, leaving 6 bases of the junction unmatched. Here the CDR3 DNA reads TGTGCCAGCAGTTACTCGACAGGGGGAAAACTCTCTGGGGCCAACGTCCTGACTTTC. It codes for CASSYSTGGKLSGANVLTF.

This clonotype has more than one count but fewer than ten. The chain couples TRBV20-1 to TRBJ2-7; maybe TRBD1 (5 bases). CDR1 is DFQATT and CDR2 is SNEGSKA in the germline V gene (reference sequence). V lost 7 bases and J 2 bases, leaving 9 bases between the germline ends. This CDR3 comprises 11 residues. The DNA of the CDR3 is TGCAGTGTTATACAGGCCTACGAGCAGTACTTC. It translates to CSVIQAYEQYF.

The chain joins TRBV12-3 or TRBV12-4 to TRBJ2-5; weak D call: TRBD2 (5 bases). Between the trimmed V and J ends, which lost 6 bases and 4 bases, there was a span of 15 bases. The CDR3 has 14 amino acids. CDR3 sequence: CASSPEGGGETQYF. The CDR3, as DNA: TGTGCCAGCAGCCCCGAGGGCGGCGGAGAGACCCAGTACTTC.

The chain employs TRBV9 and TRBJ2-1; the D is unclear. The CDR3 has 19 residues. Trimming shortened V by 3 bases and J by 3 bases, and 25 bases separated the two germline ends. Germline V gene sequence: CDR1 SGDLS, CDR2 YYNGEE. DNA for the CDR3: TGTGCCAGCAGCGCCCGAGAATACGGTATCTCCGACCGCTACAATGAGCAGTTCTTC. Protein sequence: CASSAREYGISDRYNEQFF.

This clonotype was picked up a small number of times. The CDR3 loop reads CASTPGLAYNSPLHF. The CDR3 DNA is TGTGCCAGCACTCCCGGACTCGCCTATAATTCACCCCTCCACTTT. The J gene is TRBJ1-6, the V gene TRBV12-3 or TRBV12-4; D gene unclear. The CDR3 consists of 15 residues. V shed 7 bases and J shed 2 bases, with 12 bases lying between them.